The next 25 T cell receptor beta chains were all read from a single sample in a study of blood T cell repertoires in COVID-19. Method: immunoSEQ multiplex PCR; TCRdb's copy keeps in-frame clones and lacks some. The sample holds 180,000 or so clones, roughly 84% seen once. The sample was PBMCs or T cells enriched from blood (not recorded which). The receptors here all came from a human donor with acute COVID-19. The donor label of this sample is uncertain.

J is TRBJ2-5 and V is TRBV29-1; TRBD1 might be the D (6 bases). Trimming removed 2 bases at V and 7 bases at J, with 8 bases between. The CDR3 covers 11 residues. From germline, CDR1 is SQVTM and CDR2 ANQGSEA. The CDR3 coding sequence is TGCAGCGTTGAATGGGGGCCGACCCAGTACTTC. It yields the protein CSVEWGPTQYF. The full variable domain, completed using reference TRBV29-1 and TRBJ2-5, is SAVISQKPSRDICQRGTSLTIQCQVDSQVTMMFWYRQQPGQSLTLIATANQGSEATYESGFVIDKFPISRPNLTFSTLTVSNMSPEDSSIYLCSVEWGPTQYFGPGTRLLVL.

The chain uses TRBV7-9 and TRBJ1-5, with D maybe TRBD1 (6 bases). Between the trimmed V and J ends, which lost 5 bases and 7 bases, there was a span of 15 bases. This CDR3 is built from 14 residues. The germline CDR1 and CDR2 sequences are SEHNR and FQNEAQ (reference sequence). DNA of the CDR3: TGTGCCAGCAGCCCAGGACAGCCGTTCCAGCCCCAGCATTTT. Amino acid sequence: CASSPGQPFQPQHF.

Written as DNA, the CDR3 is TGTGCCAGCAGTCGTCCGCCACTAGCTATTAACAATGAGCAGTTCTTC. It yields the protein CASSRPPLAINNEQFF. The genes are TRBV27 and TRBJ2-1; D possibly corresponds to TRBD2 (6 bases). The CDR3 is 16 amino acids. Germline V CDR1 and CDR2: MNHEY, SMNVEV (reference sequence). The V and J ends lost 5 bases and 5 bases respectively, with 19 bases between them.

The chain combines TRBV4-3 with TRBJ2-2; D not resolved. Trimming pared 4 bases from V and 6 bases from J, leaving 6 bases between. CDR1 and CDR2 (germline): LGHNA, YSLEER. The CDR3 runs to 12 residues. The CDR3 bases are TGCGCCAGCAGCCTCTATCCCGGGGAGCTGTTTTTT. It is translated as CASSLYPGELFF.

The chain recombines TRBV6-5 with TRBJ2-3; D remains unclear. V was clipped by 6 bases and J by 4 bases, with 8 bases between them. Germline V gene data show CDR1 as MNHEY and CDR2 as SVGAGI. The CDR3 has 12 amino acids. The CDR3 sequence is CASRSGADTQYF. For the CDR3, the DNA is TGTGCCAGCAGATCAGGCGCAGATACGCAGTATTTT.

The chain is built from TRBV6-5 and TRBJ2-5; 7 bases fit TRBD2. The CDR3 runs to 13 residues. The V segment lost 6 bases and the J segment 7 bases; nucleotides outside the gene matches: 8. Germline V gene lookup returns CDR1 MNHEY and CDR2 SVGAGI. DNA for the CDR3: TGTGCCAGCAGCTTAGCTGGGGGGGGGACCCAGTACTTC. The encoded protein is CASSLAGGGTQYF.

The chain has TRBV2 and TRBJ2-1; unclear D gene. This CDR3 region has 15 residues. Between the trimmed V and J ends, which lost 8 bases and 0 bases, there was a span of 14 bases. Germline assignment: CDR1 SNHLY and CDR2 FYNNEI. CDR3 nucleotides: TGTGCCAGCTTCTCAGGTACCAGCTCCTACAATGAGCAGTTCTTC. Amino acid sequence: CASFSGTSSYNEQFF.

The chain links TRBV9 to TRBJ2-6; 11 nucleotides line up with TRBD2. Trimming removed 5 bases from V and 1 base from J; junction bases left unmatched: 5. Germline V CDR1 and CDR2: SGDLS, YYNGEE. This CDR3 spans 17 amino acids. CDR3 residues: CASRAGLAESGANVLTF. The CDR3 DNA reads as TGTGCCAGCAGGGCGGGACTAGCGGAGTCTGGGGCCAACGTCCTGACTTTC.

On this clone: The same CDR3 also results from other DNA sequences found in this sample. The chain combines TRBV7-2 with TRBJ2-3; 11 nucleotides match TRBD2. The CDR3 covers 16 residues. CDR1 is SGHTA, CDR2 FQGNSA, per germline. V shed 3 bases and J 1 base; nucleotides not matched to a gene: 3. CDR3: CASSLLAGGRTDTQYF. CDR3 DNA sequence: TGTGCCAGCAGCTTGTTAGCGGGGGGGCGCACAGATACGCAGTATTTT.

The chain combines TRBV27 with TRBJ1-5; no reliable D call. This CDR3 has 13 residues. V was trimmed by 5 bases and J by 7 bases, leaving 12 bases between them. Germline loops: CDR1 MNHEY, CDR2 SMNVEV (reference sequence). CDR3 DNA sequence: TGTGCCAGCAGTGCGGGATACCCGCAGCCCCAGCATTTT. As protein: CASSAGYPQPQHF.

The genes are TRBV18 and TRBJ1-2; 8 bases are shared with TRBD1. Trimming cost V 5 bases and J 6 bases; bases outside gene matches: 2. The germline CDR1 and CDR2 sequences are KGHSH and LQKENI. The CDR3 sequence is 12 residues long. The DNA for the CDR3 is TGTGCCAGCTCATCGACAGGGGATGGCTACACCTTC. Encoded protein: CASSSTGDGYTF. Based on the CDR3 plus reference TRBV18 and TRBJ1-2, the full variable domain is NAGVMQNPRHLVRRRGQEARLRCSPMKGHSHVYWYRQLPEEGLKFMVYLQKENIIDESGMPKERFSAEFPKEGPSILRIQQVVRGDSAAYFCASSSTGDGYTFGSGTRLTVV.

The genes are TRBV4-3 and TRBJ1-6; possibly TRBD1 for D (6 bases). The germline V and J ends were trimmed by 1 base and 6 bases, with 7 bases remaining between them. This CDR3 region has 14 residues. The germline V gene encodes CDR1 LGHNA and CDR2 YSLEER. The CDR3 region has the DNA TGCGCCAGCAGCCAAGGGGACACTAATTCACCCCTCCACTTT. It yields the protein CASSQGDTNSPLHF.

The rearrangement links TRBV25-1 to TRBJ2-4; TRBD1 matches 7 bases. CDR1 is MGHDK, CDR2 SYGVNS, per germline. This CDR3 is built from 16 residues. Trimming at V came to 4 bases and at J to 0 bases, leaving 6 bases not matched to a gene. The CDR3 DNA is TGTGCCAGCAGTGGGACAGGTCATATAGCCAAAAACATTCAGTACTTC. Its protein product is CASSGTGHIAKNIQYF.

The genes are TRBV19 and TRBJ1-2; 9 bases align to TRBD1. The J segment lost 4 bases and the V segment lost 5 bases, leaving 8 bases of the junction unmatched. Germline loops: CDR1 LNHDA, CDR2 SQIVND (reference sequence). This CDR3 comprises 15 residues. The chain's CDR3 is CASSVSGQGGYGYTF. The CDR3 DNA reads TGTGCCAGTAGTGTATCGGGACAGGGCGGCTATGGCTACACCTTC.

The chain employs TRBV11-2 and TRBJ2-7, with a weak D call TRBD2 (5 bases). V was trimmed by 6 bases and J by 3 bases, leaving 15 bases between them. Germline CDR1 and CDR2: SGHAT and FQNNGV. This CDR3 is built from 14 residues. The CDR3: CASRATRDNYEQYF. Written as DNA, the CDR3 is TGTGCCAGCAGGGCCACGAGGGATAACTACGAGCAGTACTTC.

The chain combines TRBV5-1 with TRBJ1-4; TRBD1 aligns across 7 bases. Looked up from germline, CDR1 is SGHRS and CDR2 is YFSETQ. The V gene end was trimmed by 3 bases and the J gene end by 11 bases; junction bases not matched to a gene: 13. The CDR3 has 15 residues. CDR3: CASSSGTDYLSKLFF. CDR3 bases: TGCGCCAGCAGCTCGGGGACAGATTACCTGAGCAAACTGTTTTTT.

Here the CDR3 reads CSASGLAGVNSYEQYF. The CDR3, as DNA: TGCAGTGCTAGTGGACTAGCGGGGGTAAACTCCTACGAGCAGTACTTC. The chain couples TRBV20-1 to TRBJ2-7; 13 bases are shared with TRBD2. Trimming removed 3 bases from V and 0 bases from J; junction bases left unmatched: 5. The CDR3 totals 16 residues. CDR1 is DFQATT and CDR2 is SNEGSKA in the germline V gene (reference sequence).

A note on this clone: Because the CDR3 is missing its conserved closing phenylalanine or tryptophan, this is likely a read error. The DNA is left out, because the CDR3 cannot be placed on it with certainty; the CDR3 is given as TCRdb lists it. The chain is built from TRBV29-1 and TRBJ2-3; the table gives TRBD2 as D, unverified against the DNA. The CDR3 spans 8 amino acids, including both terminal residues. Germline-derived CDR1 and CDR2 are SQVTM and ANQGSEA. The CDR3 region is CSDGGDLI.

V and J are TRBV7-2 and TRBJ1-5; 8 bases are a match to TRBD1. Germline V gives CDR1 SGHTA, CDR2 FQGNSA. The CDR3 is 16 amino acids. Unmatched junction bases numbered 5, after V lost 1 base and J lost 3 bases. This CDR3 reads CASSLGGTGNNQPQHF. The CDR3 DNA reads as TGTGCCAGCAGCTTAGGCGGGACAGGTAACAATCAGCCCCAGCATTTT.

This clone has ten or more counts. The rearrangement uses TRBV4-2 and TRBJ2-7; TRBD1 matches at 7 bases. This CDR3 is 15 amino acids long. The germline V gene encodes CDR1 LGHNA and CDR2 YNFKEQ. J lost 3 bases, V lost 0 bases, and 5 bases had no gene match. The CDR3 DNA sequence: TGTGCCAGCAGCCAAGAAGAGGGACAGAGCTACGAGCAGTACTTC. This gives the protein CASSQEEGQSYEQYF.

This sequence joins TRBV10-3 and TRBJ1-1, with D possibly being TRBD1 (6 bases). From germline, CDR1 is ENHRY and CDR2 SYGVKD. This CDR3 region has 15 residues. V dropped 4 bases and J dropped 3 bases, with 15 bases sitting between them. The CDR3 loop reads CAISVGAGRDTEAFF. CDR3 in DNA: TGTGCCATCAGTGTGGGGGCAGGGAGAGACACTGAAGCTTTCTTT.

This sequence joins TRBV5-1 and TRBJ2-3; no clear D gene. Trimming cost V 6 bases and J 0 bases, with 17 bases left between them. CDR1 and CDR2 (germline): SGHRS, YFSETQ. CDR3 length: 16 residues. CDR3 protein: CASTSDTFSSTDTQYF. In DNA form, the CDR3 reads TGCGCCAGCACCTCCGACACGTTCTCTAGCACAGATACGCAGTATTTT. Together with reference TRBV5-1 and TRBJ2-3, the CDR3 gives the full variable domain: KAGVTQTPRYLIKTRGQQVTLSCSPISGHRSVSWYQQTPGQGLQFLFEYFSETQRNKGNFPGRFSGRQFSNSRSEMNVSTLELGDSALYLCASTSDTFSSTDTQYFGPGTRLTVL.

This sequence joins TRBV30 and TRBJ1-2; 8 bases match TRBD1. Germline loops: CDR1 GTSNPN, CDR2 SVGIG (reference sequence). The CDR3 is 13 residues long. The trim removed 2 bases at V and 6 bases at J, leaving 5 bases unmatched. CDR3 sequence (DNA): TGTGCCTGGAGTTTCAGGGGGCGGGATGGCTACACCTTC. It translates to CAWSFRGRDGYTF.

V gene TRBV9 combines with J gene TRBJ1-2; 7 bases match TRBD1. The trim removed 2 bases at V and 2 bases at J, leaving 6 bases unmatched. Germline loops: CDR1 SGDLS, CDR2 YYNGEE. This CDR3 has 15 amino acids. CDR3 protein: CASSVGQDENYGYTF. The CDR3 DNA is TGTGCCAGCAGCGTCGGACAGGACGAGAACTATGGCTACACCTTC.

In the case of this clone: Other DNA sequences in this sample translate to the same CDR3. The chain uses TRBV30 and TRBJ2-5, with a weak D call TRBD2 (5 bases). V gave up 0 bases and J gave up 5 bases, with 10 bases separating them. Per the germline V gene, CDR1 is GTSNPN and CDR2 is SVGIG (reference sequence). The CDR3 consists of 13 residues. Here the CDR3 reads CAWSVSGSETQYF. CDR3 DNA: TGTGCCTGGAGTGTATCGGGGAGCGAGACCCAGTACTTC.